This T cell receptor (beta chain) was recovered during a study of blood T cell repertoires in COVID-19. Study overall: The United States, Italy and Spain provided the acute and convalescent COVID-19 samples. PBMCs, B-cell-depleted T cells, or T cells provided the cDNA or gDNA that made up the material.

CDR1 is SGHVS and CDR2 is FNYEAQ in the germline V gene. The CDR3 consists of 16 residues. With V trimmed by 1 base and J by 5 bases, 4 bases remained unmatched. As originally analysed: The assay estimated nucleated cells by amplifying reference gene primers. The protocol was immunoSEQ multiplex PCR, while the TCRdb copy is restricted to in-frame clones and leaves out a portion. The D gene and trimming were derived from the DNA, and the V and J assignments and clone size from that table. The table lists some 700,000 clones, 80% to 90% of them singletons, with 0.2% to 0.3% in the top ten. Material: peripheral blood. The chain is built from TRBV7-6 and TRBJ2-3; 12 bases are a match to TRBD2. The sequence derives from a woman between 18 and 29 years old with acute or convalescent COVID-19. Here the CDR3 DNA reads TGTGCCAGCAGCTTAGGGACTAGCGGGAACCGAGATACGCAGTATTTT. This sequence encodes CASSLGTSGNRDTQYF.